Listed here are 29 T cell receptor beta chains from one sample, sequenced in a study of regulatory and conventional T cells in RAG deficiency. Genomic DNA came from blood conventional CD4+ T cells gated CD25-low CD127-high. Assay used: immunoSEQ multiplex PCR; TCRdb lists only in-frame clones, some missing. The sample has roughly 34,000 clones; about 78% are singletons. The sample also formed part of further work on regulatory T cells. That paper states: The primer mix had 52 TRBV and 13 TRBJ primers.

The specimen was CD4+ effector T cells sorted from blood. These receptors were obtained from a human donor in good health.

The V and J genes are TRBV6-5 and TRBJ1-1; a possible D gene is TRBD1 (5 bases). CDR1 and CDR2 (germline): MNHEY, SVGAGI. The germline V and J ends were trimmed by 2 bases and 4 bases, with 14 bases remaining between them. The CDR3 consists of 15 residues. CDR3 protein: CASSYGQGGSTEAFF. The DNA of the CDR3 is TGTGCCAGCAGTTACGGGCAGGGAGGGAGCACTGAAGCTTTCTTT.

This CDR3 reads CASSYTVATNEKLFF. The CDR3 DNA reads TGCGCCAGCAGCTATACAGTAGCAACTAATGAAAAACTGTTTTTT. The chain is built from TRBV5-1 and TRBJ1-4, with D uncertain. There are 15 residues in the CDR3. The ends were cut back, 3 bases at V and 0 bases at J, with 9 bases in the middle. Germline CDR1 SGHRS, CDR2 YFSETQ.

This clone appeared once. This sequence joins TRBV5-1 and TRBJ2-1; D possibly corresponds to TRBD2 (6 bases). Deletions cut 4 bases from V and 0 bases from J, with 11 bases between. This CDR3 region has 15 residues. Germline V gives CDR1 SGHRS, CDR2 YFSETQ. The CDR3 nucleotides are TGCGCCAGCAGCGCCCCTAGCGACTCCTACAATGAGCAGTTCTTC. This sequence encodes CASSAPSDSYNEQFF.

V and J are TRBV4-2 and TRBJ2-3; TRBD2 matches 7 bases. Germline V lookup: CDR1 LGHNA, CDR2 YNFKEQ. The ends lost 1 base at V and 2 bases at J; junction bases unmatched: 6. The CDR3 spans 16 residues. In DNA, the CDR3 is TGTGCCAGCAGCCAAGGACGGGGGGTGTACACAGATACGCAGTATTTT. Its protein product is CASSQGRGVYTDTQYF.

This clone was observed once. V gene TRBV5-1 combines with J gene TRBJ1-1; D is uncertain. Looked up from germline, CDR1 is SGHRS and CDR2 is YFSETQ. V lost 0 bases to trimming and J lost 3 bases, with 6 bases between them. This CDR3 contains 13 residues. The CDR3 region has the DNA TGCGCCAGCAGCTTGGAGGTGTACACTGAAGCTTTCTTT. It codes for CASSLEVYTEAFF.

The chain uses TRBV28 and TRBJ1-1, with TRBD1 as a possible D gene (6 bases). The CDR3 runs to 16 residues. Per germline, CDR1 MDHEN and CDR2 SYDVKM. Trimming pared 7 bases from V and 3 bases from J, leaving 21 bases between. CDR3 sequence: CASTAPGVGKDTEAFF. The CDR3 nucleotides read TGTGCCAGCACTGCTCCAGGGGTGGGCAAAGACACTGAAGCTTTCTTT.

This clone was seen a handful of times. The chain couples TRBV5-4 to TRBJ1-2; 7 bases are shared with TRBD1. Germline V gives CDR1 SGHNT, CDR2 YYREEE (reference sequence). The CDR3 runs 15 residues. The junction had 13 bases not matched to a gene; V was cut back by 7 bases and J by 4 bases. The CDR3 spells CASASSRGQLYGYTF. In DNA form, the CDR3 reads TGTGCCAGCGCGTCCTCCCGGGGACAGCTCTATGGCTACACCTTC.

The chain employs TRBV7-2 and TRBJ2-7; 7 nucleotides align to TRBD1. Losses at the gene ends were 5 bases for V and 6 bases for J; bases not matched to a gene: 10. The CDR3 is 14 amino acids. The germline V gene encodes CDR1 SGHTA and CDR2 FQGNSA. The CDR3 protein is CASSRAGTAREQYF. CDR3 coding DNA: TGTGCCAGCAGCCGCGCCGGGACAGCTCGCGAGCAGTACTTC.

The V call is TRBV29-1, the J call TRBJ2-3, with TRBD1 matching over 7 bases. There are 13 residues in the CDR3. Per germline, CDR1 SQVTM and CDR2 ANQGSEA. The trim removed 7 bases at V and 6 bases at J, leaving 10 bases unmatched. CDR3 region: CSGKQGWPDTQYF. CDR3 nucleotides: TGCAGCGGGAAACAGGGGTGGCCGGATACGCAGTATTTT.

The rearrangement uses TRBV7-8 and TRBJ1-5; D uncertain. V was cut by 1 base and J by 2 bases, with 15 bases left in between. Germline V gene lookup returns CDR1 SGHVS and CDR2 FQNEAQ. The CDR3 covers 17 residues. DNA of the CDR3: TGTGCCAGCAGCTTAGAGCCCGGGATCCTTGGCAATCAGCCCCAGCATTTT. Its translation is CASSLEPGILGNQPQHF.

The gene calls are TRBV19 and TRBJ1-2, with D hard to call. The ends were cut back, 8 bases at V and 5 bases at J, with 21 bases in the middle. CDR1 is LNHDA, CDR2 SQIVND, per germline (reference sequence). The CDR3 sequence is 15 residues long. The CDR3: CASADGYTRTYGYTF. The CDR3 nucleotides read TGTGCCAGTGCGGACGGGTATACCCGCACGTATGGCTACACCTTC.

CDR3 sequence reads: CASSAAPGPGNTIYF. CDR3 in DNA: TGTGCCAGCAGTGCCGCCCCGGGACCTGGAAACACCATATATTTT. The chain combines TRBV6-4 with TRBJ1-3, with D possibly being TRBD1 (5 bases). The germline V and J ends were trimmed by 4 bases and 2 bases, with 12 bases remaining between them. This CDR3 contains 15 residues. CDR1 MRHNA and CDR2 SNTAGT come from the germline V gene.

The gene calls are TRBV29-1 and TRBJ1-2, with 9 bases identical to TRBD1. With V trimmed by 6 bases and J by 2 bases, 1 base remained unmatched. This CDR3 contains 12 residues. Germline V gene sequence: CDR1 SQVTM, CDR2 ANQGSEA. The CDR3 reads CSVGTGNYGYTF. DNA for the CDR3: TGCAGCGTCGGGACAGGGAACTATGGCTACACCTTC.

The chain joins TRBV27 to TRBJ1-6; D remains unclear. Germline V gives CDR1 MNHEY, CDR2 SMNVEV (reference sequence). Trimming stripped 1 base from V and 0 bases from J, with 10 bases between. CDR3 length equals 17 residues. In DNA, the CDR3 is TGTGCCAGCAGTTTATTCCCTTCTAGCTCCTATAATTCACCCCTCCACTTT. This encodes CASSLFPSSSYNSPLHF.

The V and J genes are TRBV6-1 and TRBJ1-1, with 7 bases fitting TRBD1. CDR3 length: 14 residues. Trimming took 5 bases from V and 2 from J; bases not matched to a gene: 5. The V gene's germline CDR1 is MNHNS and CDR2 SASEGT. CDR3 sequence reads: CASSIGTENTEAFF. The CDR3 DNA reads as TGTGCCAGCAGTATTGGGACAGAAAACACTGAAGCTTTCTTT.

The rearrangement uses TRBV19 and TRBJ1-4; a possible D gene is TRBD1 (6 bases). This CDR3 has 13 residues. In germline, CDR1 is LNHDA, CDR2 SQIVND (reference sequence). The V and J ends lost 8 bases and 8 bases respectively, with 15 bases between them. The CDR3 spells CASSGSRGEKLFF. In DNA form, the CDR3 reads TGTGCCAGTTCGGGGTCTAGGGGGGAAAAACTGTTTTTT.

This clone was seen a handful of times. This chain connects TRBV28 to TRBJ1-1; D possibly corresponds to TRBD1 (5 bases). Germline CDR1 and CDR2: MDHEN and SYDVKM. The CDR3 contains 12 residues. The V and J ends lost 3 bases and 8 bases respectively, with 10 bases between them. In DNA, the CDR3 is TGTGCCAGCAGTTTGACAGCCAGAGAAGCTTTCTTT. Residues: CASSLTAREAFF.

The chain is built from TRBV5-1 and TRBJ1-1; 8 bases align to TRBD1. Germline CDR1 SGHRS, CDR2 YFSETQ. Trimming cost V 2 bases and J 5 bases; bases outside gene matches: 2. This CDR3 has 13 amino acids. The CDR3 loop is CASSLTGGTEAFF. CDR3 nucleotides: TGCGCCAGCAGCTTAACAGGGGGGACTGAAGCTTTCTTT.

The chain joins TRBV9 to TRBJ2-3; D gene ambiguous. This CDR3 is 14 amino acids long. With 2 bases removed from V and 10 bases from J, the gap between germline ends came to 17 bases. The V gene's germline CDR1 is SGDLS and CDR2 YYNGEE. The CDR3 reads CASSVEDGLLAQYF. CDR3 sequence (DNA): TGTGCCAGCAGCGTGGAAGATGGCCTCTTGGCGCAGTATTTT.

Here the CDR3 reads CAWSFTGTPSGGYTF. CDR3 nucleotides: TGTGCCTGGAGTTTCACCGGGACGCCTTCGGGCGGCTACACCTTC. V gene TRBV30 combines with J gene TRBJ1-2; TRBD1 is a possible D gene (5 bases). The CDR3 length is 15 residues. V was clipped by 2 bases and J by 8 bases, with 21 bases between them. Germline-derived CDR1 and CDR2 are GTSNPN and SVGIG (reference sequence).

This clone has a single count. Here the CDR3 reads CASTREGGEQYF. In DNA form, the CDR3 reads TGTGCCAGCACCAGGGAGGGGGGAGAGCAGTACTTC. The rearrangement uses TRBV2 and TRBJ2-7, with D maybe TRBD2 (7 bases). The ends were cut back, 7 bases at V and 7 bases at J, with 14 bases in the middle. Germline values: CDR1 SNHLY, CDR2 FYNNEI. CDR3 length equals 12 residues.

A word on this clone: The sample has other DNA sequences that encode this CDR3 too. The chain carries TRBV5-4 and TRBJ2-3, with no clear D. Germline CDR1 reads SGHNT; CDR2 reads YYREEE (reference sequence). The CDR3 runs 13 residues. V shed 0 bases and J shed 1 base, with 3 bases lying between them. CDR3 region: CASSLAGTDTQYF. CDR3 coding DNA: TGTGCCAGCAGCTTGGCCGGCACAGATACGCAGTATTTT.

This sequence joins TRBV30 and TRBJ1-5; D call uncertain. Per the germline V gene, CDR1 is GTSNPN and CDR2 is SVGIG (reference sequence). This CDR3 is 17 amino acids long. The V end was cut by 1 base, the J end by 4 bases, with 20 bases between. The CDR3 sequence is CAWSEGVGPRWNQPQHF. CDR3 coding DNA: TGTGCCTGGAGTGAGGGCGTGGGCCCCCGGTGGAATCAGCCCCAGCATTTT. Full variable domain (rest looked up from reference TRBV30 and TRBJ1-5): SQTIHQWPATLVQPVGSPLSLECTVEGTSNPNLYWYRQAAGRGLQLLFYSVGIGQISSEVPQNLSASRPQDRQFILSSKKLLLSDSGFYLCAWSEGVGPRWNQPQHFGDGTRLSIL.

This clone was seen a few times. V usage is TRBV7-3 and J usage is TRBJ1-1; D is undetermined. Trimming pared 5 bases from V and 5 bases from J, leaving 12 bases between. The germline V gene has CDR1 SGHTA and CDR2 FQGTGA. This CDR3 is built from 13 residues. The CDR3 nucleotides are TGTGCCAGCAGCCGTGCTGGTACAACTGAAGCTTTCTTT. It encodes CASSRAGTTEAFF.

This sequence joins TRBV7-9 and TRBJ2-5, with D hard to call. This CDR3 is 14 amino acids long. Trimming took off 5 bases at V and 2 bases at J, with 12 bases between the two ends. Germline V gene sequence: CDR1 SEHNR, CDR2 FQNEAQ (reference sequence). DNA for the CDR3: TGTGCCAGCAGCAAGGGCCAGATTCAAGAGACCCAGTACTTC. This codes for CASSKGQIQETQYF.

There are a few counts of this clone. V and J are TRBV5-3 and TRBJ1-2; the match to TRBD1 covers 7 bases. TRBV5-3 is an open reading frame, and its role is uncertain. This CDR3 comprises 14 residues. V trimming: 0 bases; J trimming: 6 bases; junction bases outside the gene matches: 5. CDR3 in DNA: TGTGCCAGAAGCTTGGGGCAGGGGGAGGATGGCTACACCTTC. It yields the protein CARSLGQGEDGYTF.

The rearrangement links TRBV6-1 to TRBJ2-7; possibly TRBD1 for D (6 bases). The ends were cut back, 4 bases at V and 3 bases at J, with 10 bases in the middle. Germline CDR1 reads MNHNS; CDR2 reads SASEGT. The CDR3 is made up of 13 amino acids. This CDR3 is CASSVHRVYEQYF. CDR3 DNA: TGTGCCAGCAGTGTCCACAGGGTCTACGAGCAGTACTTC.

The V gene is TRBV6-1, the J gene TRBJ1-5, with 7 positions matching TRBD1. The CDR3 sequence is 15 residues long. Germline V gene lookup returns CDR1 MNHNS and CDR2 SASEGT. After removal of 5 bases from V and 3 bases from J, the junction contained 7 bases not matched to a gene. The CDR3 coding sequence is TGTGCCAGCAGTTCCCGAGGACAGGTCAATCAGCCCCAGCATTTT. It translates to CASSSRGQVNQPQHF.

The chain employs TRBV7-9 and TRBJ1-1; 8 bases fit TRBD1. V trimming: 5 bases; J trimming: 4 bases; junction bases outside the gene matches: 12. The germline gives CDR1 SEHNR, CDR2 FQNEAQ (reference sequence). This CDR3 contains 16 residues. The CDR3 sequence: CASSPGQGGFGTEAFF. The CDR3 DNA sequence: TGTGCCAGCAGCCCAGGACAGGGAGGATTTGGCACTGAAGCTTTCTTT.